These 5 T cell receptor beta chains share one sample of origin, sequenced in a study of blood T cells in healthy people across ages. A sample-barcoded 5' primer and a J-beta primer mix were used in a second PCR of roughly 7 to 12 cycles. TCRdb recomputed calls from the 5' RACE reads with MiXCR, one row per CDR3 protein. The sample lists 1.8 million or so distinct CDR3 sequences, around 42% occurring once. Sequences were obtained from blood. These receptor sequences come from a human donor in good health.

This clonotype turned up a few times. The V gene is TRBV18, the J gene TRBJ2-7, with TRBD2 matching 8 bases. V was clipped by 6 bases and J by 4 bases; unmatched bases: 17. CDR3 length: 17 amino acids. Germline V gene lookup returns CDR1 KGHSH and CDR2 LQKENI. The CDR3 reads CASSHPVNSGERYEQYF. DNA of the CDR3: TGTGCCAGCTCCCACCCCGTAAATAGCGGGGAGAGGTACGAGCAGTACTTC.

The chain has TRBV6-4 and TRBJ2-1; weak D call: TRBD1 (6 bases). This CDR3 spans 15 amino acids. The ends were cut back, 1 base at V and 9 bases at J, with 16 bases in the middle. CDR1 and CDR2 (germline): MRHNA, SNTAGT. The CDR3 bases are TGTGCCAGCAGTGACTTGTACAGGGAGAGGGGTGAGCAGTTCTTC. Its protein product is CASSDLYRERGEQFF.

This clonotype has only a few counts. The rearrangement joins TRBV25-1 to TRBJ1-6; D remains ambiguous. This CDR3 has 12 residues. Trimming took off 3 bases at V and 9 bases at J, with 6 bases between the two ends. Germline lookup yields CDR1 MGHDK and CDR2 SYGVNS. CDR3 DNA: TGTGCCAGCAGTGAGGGCCTTTCACCCCTCCACTTT. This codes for CASSEGLSPLHF.

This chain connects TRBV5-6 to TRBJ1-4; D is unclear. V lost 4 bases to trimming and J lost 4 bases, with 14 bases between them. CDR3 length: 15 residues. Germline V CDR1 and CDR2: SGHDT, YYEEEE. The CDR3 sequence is CASSPDLGRNEKLFF. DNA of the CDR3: TGTGCCAGCAGCCCTGACCTTGGGCGTAATGAAAAACTGTTTTTT.

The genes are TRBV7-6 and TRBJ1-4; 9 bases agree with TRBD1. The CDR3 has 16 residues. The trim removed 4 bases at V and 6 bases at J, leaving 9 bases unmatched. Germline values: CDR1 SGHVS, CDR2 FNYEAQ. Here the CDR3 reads CASSYYPDRGDEKLFF. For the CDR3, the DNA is TGTGCCAGCAGCTACTATCCCGACAGGGGGGATGAAAAACTGTTTTTT. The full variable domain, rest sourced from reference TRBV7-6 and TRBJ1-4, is GAGVSQSPRYKVTKRGQDVALRCDPISGHVSLYWYRQALGQGPEFLTYFNYEAQQDKSGLPNDRFSAERPEGSISTLTIQRTEQRDSAMYRCASSYYPDRGDEKLFFGSGTQLSVL.